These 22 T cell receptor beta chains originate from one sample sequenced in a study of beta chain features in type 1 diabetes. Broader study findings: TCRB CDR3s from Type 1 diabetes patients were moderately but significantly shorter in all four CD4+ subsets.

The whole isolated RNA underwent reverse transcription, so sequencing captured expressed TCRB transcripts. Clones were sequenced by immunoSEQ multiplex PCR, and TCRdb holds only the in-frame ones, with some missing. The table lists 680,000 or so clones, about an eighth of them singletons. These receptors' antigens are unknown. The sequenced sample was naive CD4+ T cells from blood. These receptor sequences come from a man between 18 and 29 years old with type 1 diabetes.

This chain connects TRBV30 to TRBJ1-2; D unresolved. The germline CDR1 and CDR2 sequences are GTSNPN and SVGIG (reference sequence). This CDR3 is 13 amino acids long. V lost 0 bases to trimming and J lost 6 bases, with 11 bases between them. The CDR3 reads CAWSVRRSHGYTF. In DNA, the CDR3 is TGTGCCTGGAGTGTCAGACGGTCTCATGGCTACACCTTC.

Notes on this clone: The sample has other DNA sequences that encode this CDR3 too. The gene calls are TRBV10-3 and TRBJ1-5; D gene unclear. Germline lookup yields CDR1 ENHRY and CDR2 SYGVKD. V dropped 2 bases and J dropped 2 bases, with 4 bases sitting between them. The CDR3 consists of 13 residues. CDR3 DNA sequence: TGTGCCATCAGTGAGCGGGGCAATCAGCCCCAGCATTTT. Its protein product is CAISERGNQPQHF.

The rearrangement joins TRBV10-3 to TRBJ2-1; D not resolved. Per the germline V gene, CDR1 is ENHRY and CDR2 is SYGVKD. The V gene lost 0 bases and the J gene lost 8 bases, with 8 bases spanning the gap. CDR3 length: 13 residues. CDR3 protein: CAISESSIDEQFF. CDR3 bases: TGTGCCATCAGTGAGTCTTCAATTGATGAGCAGTTCTTC.

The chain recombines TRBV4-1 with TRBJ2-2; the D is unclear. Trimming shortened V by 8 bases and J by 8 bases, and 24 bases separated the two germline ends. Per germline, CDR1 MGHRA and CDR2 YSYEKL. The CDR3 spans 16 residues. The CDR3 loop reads CASLATPILPGGELFF. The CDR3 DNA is TGCGCCAGCTTGGCTACACCAATCTTACCCGGAGGGGAGCTGTTTTTT.

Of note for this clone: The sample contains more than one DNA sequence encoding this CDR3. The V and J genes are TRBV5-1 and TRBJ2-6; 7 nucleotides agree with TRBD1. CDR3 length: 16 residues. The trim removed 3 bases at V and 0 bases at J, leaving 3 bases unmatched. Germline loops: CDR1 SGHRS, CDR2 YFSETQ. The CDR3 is CASSSGQTSGANVLTF. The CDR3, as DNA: TGCGCCAGCAGCTCGGGACAGACCTCTGGGGCCAACGTCCTGACTTTC.

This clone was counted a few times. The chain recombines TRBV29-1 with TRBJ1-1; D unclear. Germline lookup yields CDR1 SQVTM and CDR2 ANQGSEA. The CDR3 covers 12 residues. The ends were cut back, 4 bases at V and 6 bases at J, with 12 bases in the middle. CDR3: CSVAGLRAEAFF. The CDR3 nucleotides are TGCAGCGTTGCCGGATTGAGAGCTGAAGCTTTCTTT.

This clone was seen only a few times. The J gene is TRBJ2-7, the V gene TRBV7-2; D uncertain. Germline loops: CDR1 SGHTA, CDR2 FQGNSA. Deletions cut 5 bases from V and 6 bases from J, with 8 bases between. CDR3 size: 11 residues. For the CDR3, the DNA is TGTGCCAGCAGCCCCTCGTTCGAGCAGTACTTC. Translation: CASSPSFEQYF.

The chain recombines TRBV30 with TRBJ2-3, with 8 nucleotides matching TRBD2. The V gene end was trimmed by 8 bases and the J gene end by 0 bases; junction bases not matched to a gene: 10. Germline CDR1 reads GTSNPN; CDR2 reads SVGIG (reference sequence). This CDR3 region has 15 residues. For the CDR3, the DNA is TGTGCCCAAACGCGGGCTAGCGGGAGCACAGATACGCAGTATTTT. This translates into CAQTRASGSTDTQYF.

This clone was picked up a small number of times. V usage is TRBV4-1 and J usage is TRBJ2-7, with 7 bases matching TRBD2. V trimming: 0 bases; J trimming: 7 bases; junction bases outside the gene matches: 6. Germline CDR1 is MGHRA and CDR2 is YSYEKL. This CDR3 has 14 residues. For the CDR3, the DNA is TGCGCCAGCAGCCAAGATCACGCGGGGGTGGAGCAGTACTTC. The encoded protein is CASSQDHAGVEQYF.

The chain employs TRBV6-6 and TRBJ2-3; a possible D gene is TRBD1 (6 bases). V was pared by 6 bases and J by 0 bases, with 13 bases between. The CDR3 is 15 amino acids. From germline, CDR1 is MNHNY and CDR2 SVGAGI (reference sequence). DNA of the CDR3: TGTGCCAGCAGCACCGACAGGTCCAGCACAGATACGCAGTATTTT. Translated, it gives CASSTDRSSTDTQYF.

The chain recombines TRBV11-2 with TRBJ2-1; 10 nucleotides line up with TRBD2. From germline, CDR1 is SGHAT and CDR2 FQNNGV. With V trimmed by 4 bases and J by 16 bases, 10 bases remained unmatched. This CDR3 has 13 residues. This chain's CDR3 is CASSSGSSGGEFF. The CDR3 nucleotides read TGTGCCAGCAGCTCAGGTTCGAGCGGGGGGGAATTCTTC.

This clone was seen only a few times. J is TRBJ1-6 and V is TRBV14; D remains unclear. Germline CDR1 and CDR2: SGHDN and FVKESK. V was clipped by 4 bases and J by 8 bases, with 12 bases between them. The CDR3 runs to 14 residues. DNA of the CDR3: TGTGCCAGCAGCCTCGGACGGGTGGATTCACCCCTCCACTTT. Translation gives CASSLGRVDSPLHF.

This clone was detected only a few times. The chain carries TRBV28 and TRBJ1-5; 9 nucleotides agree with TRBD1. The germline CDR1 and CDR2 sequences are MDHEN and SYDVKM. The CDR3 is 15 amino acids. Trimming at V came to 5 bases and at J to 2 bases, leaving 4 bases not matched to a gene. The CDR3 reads CASSTTGGGNQPQHF. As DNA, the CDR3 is TGTGCCAGCAGTACTACAGGGGGCGGCAATCAGCCCCAGCATTTT.

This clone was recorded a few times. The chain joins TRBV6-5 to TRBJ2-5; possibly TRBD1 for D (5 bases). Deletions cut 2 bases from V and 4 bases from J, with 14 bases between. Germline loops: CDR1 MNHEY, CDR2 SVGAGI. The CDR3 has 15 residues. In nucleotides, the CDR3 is TGTGCCAGCAGTTACGGGGCAGCAGAGGTAGAGACCCAGTACTTC. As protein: CASSYGAAEVETQYF.

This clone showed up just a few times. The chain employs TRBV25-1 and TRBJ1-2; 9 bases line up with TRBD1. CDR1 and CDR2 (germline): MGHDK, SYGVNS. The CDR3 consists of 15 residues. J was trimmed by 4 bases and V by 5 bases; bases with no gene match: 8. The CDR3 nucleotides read TGTGCCAGCAGTCGAGGGGACAGGGACACCTATGGCTACACCTTC. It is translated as CASSRGDRDTYGYTF.

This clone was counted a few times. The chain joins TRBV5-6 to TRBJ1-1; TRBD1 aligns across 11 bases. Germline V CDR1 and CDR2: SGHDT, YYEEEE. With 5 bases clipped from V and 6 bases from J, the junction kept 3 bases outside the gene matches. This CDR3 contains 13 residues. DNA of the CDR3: TGTGCCAGCAGTTGGACAGGGGGCTCTGAAGCTTTCTTT. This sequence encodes CASSWTGGSEAFF.

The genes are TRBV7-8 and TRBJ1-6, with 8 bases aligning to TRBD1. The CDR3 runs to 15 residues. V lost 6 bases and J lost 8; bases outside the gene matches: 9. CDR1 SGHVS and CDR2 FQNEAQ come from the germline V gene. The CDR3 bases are TGTGCCAGCAGACAAGGGGACAGGCTTTATTCACCCCTCCACTTT. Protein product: CASRQGDRLYSPLHF.

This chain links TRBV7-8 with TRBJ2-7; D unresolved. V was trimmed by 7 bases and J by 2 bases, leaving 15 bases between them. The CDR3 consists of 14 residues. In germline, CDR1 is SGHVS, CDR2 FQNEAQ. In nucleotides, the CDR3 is TGTGCCAGCACCTCAGCAGCAGTCCCCTACGAGCAGTACTTC. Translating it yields CASTSAAVPYEQYF.

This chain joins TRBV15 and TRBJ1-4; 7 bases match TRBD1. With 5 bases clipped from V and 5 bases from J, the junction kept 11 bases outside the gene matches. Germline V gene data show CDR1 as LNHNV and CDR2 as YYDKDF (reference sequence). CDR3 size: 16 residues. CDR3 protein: CATSDRGGQLNEKLFF. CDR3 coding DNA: TGTGCCACCAGCGATCGAGGGGGACAGCTAAATGAAAAACTGTTTTTT.

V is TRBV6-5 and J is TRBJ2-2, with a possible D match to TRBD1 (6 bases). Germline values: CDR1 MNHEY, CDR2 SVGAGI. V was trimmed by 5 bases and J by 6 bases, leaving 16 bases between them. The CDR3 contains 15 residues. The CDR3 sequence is CASSGWTVTPGELFF. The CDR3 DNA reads TGTGCCAGCAGTGGCTGGACAGTAACACCCGGGGAGCTGTTTTTT.

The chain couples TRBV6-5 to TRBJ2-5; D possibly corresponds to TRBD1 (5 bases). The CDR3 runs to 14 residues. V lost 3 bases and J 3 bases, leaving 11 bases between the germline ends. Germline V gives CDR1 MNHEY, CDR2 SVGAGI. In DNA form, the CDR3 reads TGTGCCAGCAGTTATCTGGTAGGGGAAGAGACCCAGTACTTC. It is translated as CASSYLVGEETQYF.

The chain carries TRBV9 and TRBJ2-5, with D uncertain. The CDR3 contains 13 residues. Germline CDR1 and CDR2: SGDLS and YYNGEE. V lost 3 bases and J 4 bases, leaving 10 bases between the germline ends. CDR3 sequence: CASSARFAETQYF. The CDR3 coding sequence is TGTGCCAGCAGCGCCAGATTTGCAGAGACCCAGTACTTC.